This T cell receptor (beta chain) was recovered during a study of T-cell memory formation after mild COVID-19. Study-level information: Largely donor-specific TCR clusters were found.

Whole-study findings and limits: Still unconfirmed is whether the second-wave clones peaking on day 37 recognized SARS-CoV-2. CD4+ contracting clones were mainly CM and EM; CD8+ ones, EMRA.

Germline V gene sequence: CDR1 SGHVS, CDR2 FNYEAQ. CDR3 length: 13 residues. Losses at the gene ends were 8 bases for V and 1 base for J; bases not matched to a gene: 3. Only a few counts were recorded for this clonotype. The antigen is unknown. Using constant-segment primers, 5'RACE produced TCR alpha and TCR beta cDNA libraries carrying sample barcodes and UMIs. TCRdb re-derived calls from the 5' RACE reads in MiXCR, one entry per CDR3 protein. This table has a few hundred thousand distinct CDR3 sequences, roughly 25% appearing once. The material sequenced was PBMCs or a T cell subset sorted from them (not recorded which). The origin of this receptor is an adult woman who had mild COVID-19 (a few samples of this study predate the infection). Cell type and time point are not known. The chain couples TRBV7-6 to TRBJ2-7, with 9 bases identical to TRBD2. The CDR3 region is CASAGGISYEQYF. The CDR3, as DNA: TGTGCCAGCGCGGGGGGGATATCCTACGAGCAGTACTTC.